A selection of T cell receptor beta chains follows, all from one sample in a study of T cells in localized non-small cell lung cancer. TCRdb keeps only in-frame clones here, not all; method: immunoSEQ multiplex PCR. The sample includes more than 45,000 clones, roughly 89% seen only once; the top ten take under 20%. This sample comprised peripheral blood, obtained before any cancer treatment. The receptors were gathered from a male donor older than 55 with stage III squamous cell lung carcinoma. Both conserved end residues are part of each CDR3. A D gene is named only where the DNA matches it firmly. Clone size is stated in some rows and not others, as once, few, many or a class when expanded.

j_gene: TRBJ2-1
len: 13
d_gene: TRBD2
v_gene: TRBV29-1
abundance: -
CDR3aa: CSALTSGYNEQFF
CDR3nt: TGCAGCGCACTGACTAGCGGGTACAATGAGCAGTTCTTC

j_gene: TRBJ1-1
len: 15
d_gene: TRBD1
v_gene: TRBV6-5
abundance: -
CDR3aa: CASTRTGGFDTEAFF
CDR3nt: TGTGCCAGCACCCGAACAGGGGGTTTCGACACTGAAGCTTTCTTT

j_gene: TRBJ1-1
len: 12
d_gene: -
v_gene: TRBV11-2
abundance: -
CDR3aa: CASSWGPGLAFF
CDR3nt: TGTGCCAGCAGCTGGGGCCCGGGACTGGCTTTCTTT

j_gene: TRBJ2-7
len: 13
d_gene: -
v_gene: TRBV5-4
abundance: -
CDR3aa: CASSSSSGYEQYF
CDR3nt: TGTGCCAGCAGCTCGTCCTCGGGCTACGAGCAGTACTTC

j_gene: TRBJ1-1
len: 14
d_gene: -
v_gene: TRBV14
abundance: -
CDR3aa: CASSALVGGTEAFF
CDR3nt: TGTGCCAGCAGCGCATTGGTGGGAGGCACTGAAGCTTTCTTT

j_gene: TRBJ2-3
len: 19
d_gene: TRBD2
v_gene: TRBV19
abundance: -
CDR3aa: CASSAHPPPRTSGTDTQYF
CDR3nt: TGTGCCAGTAGTGCCCACCCCCCCCCGCGGACTAGCGGCACAGATACGCAGTATTTT

j_gene: TRBJ1-1
len: 16
d_gene: TRBD1
v_gene: TRBV19
abundance: -
CDR3aa: CASSTTGGGGGTEAFF
CDR3nt: TGTGCCAGTAGTACGACAGGGGGCGGCGGTGGGACTGAAGCTTTCTTT

j_gene: TRBJ1-6
len: 15
d_gene: -
v_gene: TRBV4-1
abundance: few
CDR3aa: CASSQVKGGNSPLHF
CDR3nt: TGCGCCAGCAGCCAAGTGAAAGGCGGTAATTCACCCCTCCACTTT

j_gene: TRBJ1-5
len: 17
d_gene: -
v_gene: TRBV21-1
abundance: once
CDR3aa: CASSNTGTANSNQPQHF
CDR3nt: TGTGCCAGCAGCAACACCGGGACGGCAAATAGCAATCAGCCCCAGCATTTT

j_gene: TRBJ1-1
len: 14
d_gene: -
v_gene: TRBV5-1
abundance: -
CDR3aa: CASSRGRMNTEAFF
CDR3nt: TGCGCCAGCAGCAGGGGGAGAATGAACACTGAAGCTTTCTTT

j_gene: TRBJ2-2
len: 14
d_gene: TRBD2
v_gene: TRBV5-4
abundance: -
CDR3aa: CASRGLAGGGELFF
CDR3nt: TGTGCCAGCAGGGGACTAGCGGGAGGCGGGGAGCTGTTTTTT

j_gene: TRBJ2-1
len: 15
d_gene: TRBD2
v_gene: TRBV29-1
abundance: -
CDR3aa: CSVEPGGRGRGEQFF
CDR3nt: TGCAGCGTTGAACCGGGAGGGAGAGGGAGGGGTGAGCAGTTCTTC

j_gene: TRBJ1-2
len: 13
d_gene: -
v_gene: TRBV27
abundance: -
CDR3aa: CASSRQDNYGYTF
CDR3nt: TGTGCCAGCTCCCGACAGGACAACTATGGCTACACCTTC

j_gene: TRBJ2-7
len: 13
d_gene: -
v_gene: TRBV29-1
abundance: -
CDR3aa: CSVEVTASYEQYF
CDR3nt: TGCAGCGTTGAAGTGACGGCTTCCTACGAGCAGTACTTC

j_gene: TRBJ1-1
len: 14
d_gene: TRBD1
v_gene: TRBV27
abundance: once
CDR3aa: CASSPHRGYAEAFF
CDR3nt: TGTGCCAGCAGTCCGCACAGGGGTTACGCTGAAGCTTTCTTT

j_gene: TRBJ2-7
len: 17
d_gene: -
v_gene: TRBV5-1
abundance: -
CDR3aa: CATNPYDARNESYEQYF
CDR3nt: TGCGCCACAAATCCTTACGACGCCAGGAACGAGAGTTACGAGCAGTACTTC

j_gene: TRBJ2-5
len: 14
d_gene: TRBD1
v_gene: TRBV19
abundance: few
CDR3aa: CASSSDRVQETQYF
CDR3nt: TGTGCCAGTAGTTCTGACAGGGTCCAAGAGACCCAGTACTTC

j_gene: TRBJ1-2
len: 14
d_gene: -
v_gene: TRBV2
abundance: few
CDR3aa: CASSGDIPNYGYTF
CDR3nt: TGTGCCAGCAGTGGAGACATTCCTAACTATGGCTACACCTTC

j_gene: TRBJ2-5
len: 15
d_gene: TRBD2
v_gene: TRBV5-5
abundance: -
CDR3aa: CASSLVVAGGETQYF
CDR3nt: TGTGCCAGCAGCTTGGTAGTGGCGGGGGGAGAGACCCAGTACTTC

j_gene: TRBJ2-3
len: 16
d_gene: TRBD2
v_gene: TRBV10-3
abundance: -
CDR3aa: CAISVPSGGASDTQYF
CDR3nt: TGTGCCATCAGTGTGCCTAGCGGGGGGGCATCAGATACGCAGTATTTT

j_gene: TRBJ2-5
len: 15
d_gene: TRBD1
v_gene: TRBV7-2
abundance: -
CDR3aa: CASSVRGDRVGTQYF
CDR3nt: TGTGCCAGCAGCGTACGAGGAGACAGGGTGGGGACCCAGTACTTC

j_gene: TRBJ1-1
len: 15
d_gene: -
v_gene: TRBV5-5
abundance: -
CDR3aa: CASSSLGTANTEAFF
CDR3nt: TGTGCCAGCAGCTCGCTGGGGACGGCCAACACTGAAGCTTTCTTT

j_gene: TRBJ1-4
len: 19
d_gene: TRBD1
v_gene: TRBV18
abundance: -
CDR3aa: CASSPKGTGGISTNEKLFF
CDR3nt: TGTGCCAGCTCACCGAAAGGGACAGGGGGCATCTCGACTAATGAAAAACTGTTTTTT

j_gene: TRBJ2-5
len: 14
d_gene: -
v_gene: TRBV7-3
abundance: -
CDR3aa: CASSPQGGQETQYF
CDR3nt: TGTGCCAGCAGCCCCCAAGGGGGGCAAGAGACCCAGTACTTC

j_gene: TRBJ1-1
len: 16
d_gene: -
v_gene: TRBV7-9
abundance: once
CDR3aa: CASSPQSPGLNTEAFF
CDR3nt: TGTGCCAGCAGCCCACAGTCACCGGGATTAAACACTGAAGCTTTCTTT

j_gene: TRBJ2-1
len: 15
d_gene: TRBD2
v_gene: TRBV7-3
abundance: -
CDR3aa: CASSFSGSGDNEQFF
CDR3nt: TGTGCCAGCAGCTTTAGCGGGAGTGGTGACAATGAGCAGTTCTTC

j_gene: TRBJ1-4
len: 15
d_gene: -
v_gene: TRBV25-1
abundance: -
CDR3aa: CASSEGRGPREKLFF
CDR3nt: TGTGCCAGCAGTGAGGGGAGGGGCCCCCGTGAAAAACTGTTTTTT

j_gene: TRBJ2-5
len: 13
d_gene: TRBD2
v_gene: TRBV7-7
abundance: -
CDR3aa: CASGTSGQETQYF
CDR3nt: TGTGCCAGCGGGACTAGCGGACAAGAGACCCAGTACTTC

j_gene: TRBJ1-2
len: 13
d_gene: -
v_gene: TRBV27
abundance: -
CDR3aa: CASSFWGPMDYTF
CDR3nt: TGTGCCAGCAGTTTTTGGGGGCCAATGGACTACACCTTC

j_gene: TRBJ2-1
len: 16
d_gene: -
v_gene: TRBV18
abundance: -
CDR3aa: CASSPLHREPYNEQFF
CDR3nt: TGTGCCAGCTCACCCTTACACAGGGAACCCTACAATGAGCAGTTCTTC

j_gene: TRBJ2-1
len: 14
d_gene: -
v_gene: TRBV5-6
abundance: -
CDR3aa: CASSLFQGHNEQFF
CDR3nt: TGTGCCAGCAGCTTGTTCCAGGGGCACAATGAGCAGTTCTTC

j_gene: TRBJ2-3
len: 13
d_gene: -
v_gene: TRBV15
abundance: -
CDR3aa: CATSRGQNPTQYF
CDR3nt: TGTGCCACCAGCAGAGGTCAGAACCCAACGCAGTATTTT

j_gene: TRBJ2-7
len: 13
d_gene: -
v_gene: TRBV5-8
abundance: -
CDR3aa: CASSLYSSYEQYF
CDR3nt: TGTGCCAGCAGCTTGTACAGTTCCTACGAGCAGTACTTC

j_gene: TRBJ2-7
len: 16
d_gene: TRBD2
v_gene: TRBV7-2
abundance: few
CDR3aa: CASSSRTSGRADEQYF
CDR3nt: TGTGCCAGCAGCTCGCGGACTAGCGGGAGAGCGGACGAGCAGTACTTC

j_gene: TRBJ2-7
len: 14
d_gene: -
v_gene: TRBV18
abundance: few
CDR3aa: CASSPHTSMDEQYF
CDR3nt: TGTGCCAGCTCACCACATACTAGTATGGACGAGCAGTACTTC

j_gene: TRBJ1-2
len: 16
d_gene: TRBD1
v_gene: TRBV19
abundance: -
CDR3aa: CASSIRGTGGRYGYTF
CDR3nt: TGTGCCAGTAGTATAAGAGGGACAGGGGGCCGGTATGGCTACACCTTC

j_gene: TRBJ2-5
len: 14
d_gene: -
v_gene: TRBV5-1
abundance: -
CDR3aa: CASSLVGIQETQYF
CDR3nt: TGCGCCAGCAGCTTGGTCGGGATTCAAGAGACCCAGTACTTC

j_gene: TRBJ2-1
len: 18
d_gene: TRBD2
v_gene: TRBV9
abundance: few
CDR3aa: CASSPQLAGGFAYNEQFF
CDR3nt: TGTGCCAGCAGCCCGCAACTAGCGGGGGGCTTCGCCTACAATGAGCAGTTCTTC

j_gene: TRBJ2-3
len: 15
d_gene: TRBD1
v_gene: TRBV5-8
abundance: -
CDR3aa: CASSLGGTGTDTQYF
CDR3nt: TGTGCCAGCAGCTTGGGTGGGACAGGCACAGATACGCAGTATTTT

j_gene: TRBJ2-5
len: 13
d_gene: -
v_gene: TRBV10-3
abundance: -
CDR3aa: CAISPSGEETQYF
CDR3nt: TGTGCCATCTCGCCTTCCGGGGAAGAGACCCAGTACTTC

j_gene: TRBJ1-5
len: 13
d_gene: TRBD1
v_gene: TRBV30
abundance: -
CDR3aa: CAWDTGGAGPQHF
CDR3nt: TGTGCCTGGGATACAGGGGGCGCAGGGCCCCAGCATTTT

j_gene: TRBJ1-1
len: 13
d_gene: -
v_gene: TRBV9
abundance: -
CDR3aa: CASSKGQNTEAFF
CDR3nt: TGTGCCAGCAGCAAAGGACAGAACACTGAAGCTTTCTTT

j_gene: TRBJ2-5
len: 15
d_gene: TRBD1
v_gene: TRBV10-2
abundance: -
CDR3aa: CASTWDRLRWETQYF
CDR3nt: TGCGCCAGCACATGGGACAGACTGAGGTGGGAGACCCAGTACTTC

j_gene: TRBJ2-1
len: 13
d_gene: TRBD1
v_gene: TRBV19
abundance: -
CDR3aa: CASSIGTGNEQFF
CDR3nt: TGTGCCAGTAGTATAGGGACAGGCAATGAGCAGTTCTTC

j_gene: TRBJ1-2
len: 13
d_gene: TRBD1
v_gene: TRBV18
abundance: -
CDR3aa: CASSARTGEGYTF
CDR3nt: TGTGCCAGCTCGGCACGAACAGGGGAGGGCTACACCTTC

j_gene: TRBJ1-5
len: 15
d_gene: -
v_gene: TRBV6-1
abundance: -
CDR3aa: CASSEDGSYNQPQHF
CDR3nt: TGTGCCAGCAGTGAAGACGGCTCTTACAATCAGCCCCAGCATTTT

j_gene: TRBJ1-3
len: 13
d_gene: -
v_gene: TRBV19
abundance: few
CDR3aa: CASSMLRGNTIYF
CDR3nt: TGTGCCAGTAGTATGCTCAGAGGAAACACCATATATTTT

j_gene: TRBJ2-2
len: 15
d_gene: -
v_gene: TRBV6-1
abundance: -
CDR3aa: CASSEGVGEAGELFF
CDR3nt: TGTGCCAGCAGTGAAGGGGTGGGAGAGGCCGGGGAGCTGTTTTTT

j_gene: TRBJ1-1
len: 15
d_gene: -
v_gene: TRBV9
abundance: -
CDR3aa: CASSVATSLNTEAFF
CDR3nt: TGTGCCAGCAGCGTAGCTACTTCGCTGAACACTGAAGCTTTCTTT

j_gene: TRBJ2-7
len: 13
d_gene: -
v_gene: TRBV19
abundance: -
CDR3aa: CASSHPGPYEQYF
CDR3nt: TGTGCCAGTAGTCACCCCGGTCCCTACGAGCAGTACTTC